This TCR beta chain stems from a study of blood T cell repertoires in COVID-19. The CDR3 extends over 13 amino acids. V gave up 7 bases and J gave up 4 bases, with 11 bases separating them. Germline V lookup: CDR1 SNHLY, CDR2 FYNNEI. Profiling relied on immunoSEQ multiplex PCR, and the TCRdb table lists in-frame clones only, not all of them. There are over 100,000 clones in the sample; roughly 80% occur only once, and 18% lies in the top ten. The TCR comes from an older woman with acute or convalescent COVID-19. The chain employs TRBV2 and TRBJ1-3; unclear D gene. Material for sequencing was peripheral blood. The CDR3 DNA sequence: TGTGCCAGCACACGGGAAACAGGAAACACCATATATTTT. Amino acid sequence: CASTRETGNTIYF. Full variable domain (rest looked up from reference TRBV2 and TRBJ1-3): EPEVTQTPSHQVTQMGQEVILRCVPISNHLYFYWYRQILGQKVEFLVSFYNNEISEKSEIFDDQFSVERPDGSNFTLKIRSTKLEDSAMYFCASTRETGNTIYFGEGSWLTVV.